These 9 T cell receptor beta chains originate from one sample sequenced in a study of early T cells in non-severe SARS-CoV-2 infection. TCRdb independently ran MiXCR on the 5' RACE reads; one entry per CDR3 protein. The table records approximately 79,000 distinct CDR3 sequences, about 13% of them present only once. The sequenced sample consisted of whole blood. These receptor sequences come from an adult who was a healthcare worker with PCR-confirmed SARS-CoV-2 infection or an uninfected control (not recorded which).

This clonotype was detected only a few times. The chain uses TRBV5-1 and TRBJ2-7; TRBD2 matches 13 bases. Germline trimming cut 4 bases from V and 3 bases from J; bases unmatched to any gene: 10. The CDR3 sequence is 17 residues long. Germline-derived CDR1 and CDR2 are SGHRS and YFSETQ. In DNA, the CDR3 is TGCGCCAGCAGCCCTAAAGGGACTAGCGGGAATTACTACGAGCAGTACTTC. It is translated as CASSPKGTSGNYYEQYF.

This clonotype was observed at least ten times. The rearrangement links TRBV7-2 to TRBJ2-1, with D hard to call. Germline loops: CDR1 SGHTA, CDR2 FQGNSA. The CDR3 loop spans 12 amino acids. V lost 2 bases to trimming and J lost 7 bases, with 6 bases between them. CDR3 bases: TGTGCCAGCAGCTTAAGCCGAAATGAGCAGTTCTTC. Its protein is CASSLSRNEQFF.

This clonotype was seen only a few times. The chain links TRBV28 to TRBJ2-7, with D perhaps assigned TRBD1 or TRBD2 (6 bases each). The CDR3 totals 17 residues. CDR1 is MDHEN and CDR2 is SYDVKM in the germline V gene. V was pared by 6 bases and J by 0 bases, with 21 bases between. CDR3 region: CASSRLGGGVLSYEQYF. In nucleotides, the CDR3 is TGTGCCAGCAGCCGACTCGGGGGCGGGGTCCTCTCCTACGAGCAGTACTTC.

This clonotype appeared many times. The J gene is TRBJ2-3, the V gene TRBV9; either TRBD1 or TRBD2 may supply D (5 bases each). V was shortened by 0 bases and J by 4 bases, with 9 bases between the two germline ends. The CDR3 has 14 residues. Germline values: CDR1 SGDLS, CDR2 YYNGEE. CDR3 coding DNA: TGTGCCAGCAGCGTAGATATGGGACCAGATACGCAGTATTTT. Translated, it gives CASSVDMGPDTQYF.

In its sample, this clonotype was seen many times. This rearrangement joins TRBV2 to TRBJ1-5; the D gene is possibly TRBD1 (6 bases). V shed 3 bases and J shed 0 bases, with 9 bases lying between them. CDR3 length equals 15 residues. Looked up from germline, CDR1 is SNHLY and CDR2 is FYNNEI. CDR3 nucleotides: TGTGCCAGCAGTGAGGACAGTTATAGCAATCAGCCCCAGCATTTT. It translates to CASSEDSYSNQPQHF.

The chain joins TRBV28 to TRBJ2-7; D is uncertain. This CDR3 region has 12 residues. Trimming pared 4 bases from V and 3 bases from J, leaving 7 bases between. Germline V gives CDR1 MDHEN, CDR2 SYDVKM. The CDR3 nucleotides are TGTGCCAGCAGTTCAAGTAACTACGAGCAGTACTTC. Amino acid sequence: CASSSSNYEQYF.

This clonotype was counted at least ten times. This rearrangement joins TRBV28 to TRBJ2-5; D remains unclear. Trimming cost V 5 bases and J 5 bases, with 12 bases left between them. The CDR3 consists of 13 residues. Germline assignment: CDR1 MDHEN and CDR2 SYDVKM. The CDR3 here is CASSDTLRETQYF. The CDR3 DNA is TGTGCCAGCAGTGACACCCTTAGGGAGACCCAGTACTTC.

This clonotype was counted a few times. The rearrangement uses TRBV10-3 and TRBJ2-5; D possibly corresponds to TRBD1 (5 bases). The germline gives CDR1 ENHRY, CDR2 SYGVKD. This CDR3 comprises 14 residues. Trimming left V 2 bases short and J 5 bases short, with 12 bases between. The DNA for the CDR3 is TGTGCCATCAGTGAGGGGGCCTCTGCGGAGACCCAGTACTTC. Its translation is CAISEGASAETQYF.

This clonotype appeared a few times. The chain couples TRBV7-8 to TRBJ2-3; the D gene is possibly TRBD2 (5 bases). The germline V gene has CDR1 SGHVS and CDR2 FQNEAQ. This CDR3 has 13 amino acids. The V gene lost 5 bases and the J gene lost 5 bases, with 11 bases spanning the gap. CDR3 nucleotide sequence: TGTGCCAGCAGCCCCGGGATCAAAGATACGCAGTATTTT. It is translated as CASSPGIKDTQYF.